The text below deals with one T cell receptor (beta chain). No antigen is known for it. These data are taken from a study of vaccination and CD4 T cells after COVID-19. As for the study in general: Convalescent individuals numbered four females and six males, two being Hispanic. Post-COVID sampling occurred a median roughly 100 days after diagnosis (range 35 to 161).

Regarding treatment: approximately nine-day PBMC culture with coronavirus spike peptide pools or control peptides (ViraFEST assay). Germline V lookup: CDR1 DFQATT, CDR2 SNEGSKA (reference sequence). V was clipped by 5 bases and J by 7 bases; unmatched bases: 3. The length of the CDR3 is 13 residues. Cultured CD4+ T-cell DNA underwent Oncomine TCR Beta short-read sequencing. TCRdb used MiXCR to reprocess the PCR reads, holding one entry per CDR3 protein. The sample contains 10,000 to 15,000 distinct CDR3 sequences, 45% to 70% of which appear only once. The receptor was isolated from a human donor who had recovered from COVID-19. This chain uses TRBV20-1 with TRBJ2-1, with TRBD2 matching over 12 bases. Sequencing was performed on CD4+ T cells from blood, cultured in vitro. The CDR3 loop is CSAPTSGRNEQFF. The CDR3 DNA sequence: TGCAGTGCTCCCACTAGCGGGAGGAATGAGCAGTTCTTC.